Given below is one TCR beta chain in context. These data originate in a study of CD8+ T cells in alopecia areata. Sequencing templates came from extracted RNA that was reverse transcribed into cDNA. This table comes from immunoSEQ multiplex PCR, and its TCRdb copy is limited to in-frame clones, with some not included. The sample lists 170,000 or so clones; roughly 60% were seen once. The CDR3 extends over 12 amino acids. Germline V gene lookup returns CDR1 MNHEY and CDR2 SMNVEV (reference sequence). Trimming removed 5 bases from V and 8 bases from J, with 10 bases in between. Sequenced here: CD4+ T cells sorted from blood, sampled at week 0. The TCR was taken from a human donor with alopecia areata. V is TRBV27 and J is TRBJ2-1; D is ambiguous. The CDR3: CASSDFADEQFF. Here the CDR3 DNA reads TGTGCCAGCAGTGACTTTGCAGATGAGCAGTTCTTC.